The next 14 T cell receptor beta chains were all read from a single sample in a study of control samples from healthy donors and cancer patients. Clones were read by immunoSEQ multiplex PCR, and TCRdb kept only the in-frame ones, dropping some. The sample records some 97,000 clones, roughly 84% being singletons. The specimen sequenced was blood. The source of these receptors is a woman in her 50s in good health.

The CDR3 sequence is CATKWGQGDNQPQHF. DNA of the CDR3: TGTGCCACGAAGTGGGGACAGGGTGACAATCAGCCCCAGCATTTT. The V gene is TRBV19, the J gene TRBJ1-5, with 9 positions matching TRBD1. Unmatched junction bases numbered 10, after V lost 10 bases and J lost 3 bases. CDR1 LNHDA and CDR2 SQIVND come from the germline V gene (reference sequence). CDR3 length equals 15 residues.

This clone has just one count. The V gene is TRBV30, the J gene TRBJ2-3; D uncertain. Germline CDR1 and CDR2: GTSNPN and SVGIG (reference sequence). The CDR3 contains 16 residues. V lost 0 bases to trimming and J lost 3 bases, with 16 bases between them. CDR3 sequence: CAWSVGGTLGTDTQYF. The CDR3 DNA sequence: TGTGCCTGGAGTGTGGGCGGCACTCTAGGAACAGATACGCAGTATTTT. The full variable domain, its missing parts supplied by reference TRBV30 and TRBJ2-3, is SQTIHQWPATLVQPVGSPLSLECTVEGTSNPNLYWYRQAAGRGLQLLFYSVGIGQISSEVPQNLSASRPQDRQFILSSKKLLLSDSGFYLCAWSVGGTLGTDTQYFGPGTRLTVL.

CDR3 protein: CASSIGAGHYGYTF. CDR3 in DNA: TGTGCCAGTAGTATAGGGGCAGGACACTATGGCTACACCTTC. The V call is TRBV19, the J call TRBJ1-2; no reliable D call. The CDR3 runs to 14 residues. The germline gives CDR1 LNHDA, CDR2 SQIVND (reference sequence). Trimming pared 1 base from V and 3 bases from J, leaving 9 bases between.

V is TRBV7-2 and J is TRBJ2-1; 10 positions agree with TRBD2. Germline assignment: CDR1 SGHTA and CDR2 FQGNSA. The CDR3 is 16 residues long. V was pared by 1 base and J by 7 bases, with 7 bases of the junction left unmatched. CDR3 in DNA: TGTGCCAGCAGCTTAGAGGCAGCGGGAGGGAATAATGAGCAGTTCTTC. Encoded protein: CASSLEAAGGNNEQFF.

The chain joins TRBV7-8 to TRBJ1-2; 7 bases align to TRBD1. CDR3 length equals 13 residues. V lost 4 bases and J lost 4; bases outside the gene matches: 3. The germline V gene encodes CDR1 SGHVS and CDR2 FQNEAQ. In nucleotides, the CDR3 is TGTGCCAGCAGCTGGGGGACAGTCTATGGCTACACCTTC. Amino acid sequence: CASSWGTVYGYTF.

The chain is built from TRBV4-3 and TRBJ2-1; D may be TRBD2 (6 bases). This CDR3 has 16 residues. V gave up 4 bases and J gave up 0 bases, with 13 bases separating them. Per germline, CDR1 LGHNA and CDR2 YSLEER. The CDR3, as DNA: TGCGCCAGCAGCCCAGCGGCCGGGAGCTCCTACAATGAGCAGTTCTTC. This encodes CASSPAAGSSYNEQFF.

The genes are TRBV3-1 (or the pseudogene TRBV3-2) and TRBJ2-2; TRBD2 agrees at 14 bases. CDR3 length: 15 residues. After removal of 8 bases from V and 5 bases from J, the junction contained 4 bases not matched to a gene. Germline CDR1 and CDR2: LGHDT and YNNKEL (reference sequence). The CDR3 loop is CASQGLAGATGELFF. The CDR3 DNA reads as TGTGCCAGCCAGGGACTAGCGGGAGCTACCGGGGAGCTGTTTTTT.

This chain joins TRBV6-5 and TRBJ2-1; D gene uncertain. CDR1 is MNHEY, CDR2 SVGAGI, per germline. The CDR3 totals 14 residues. The V end lost 2 bases, the J end lost 1 base, and 6 bases lay between the germline ends. CDR3 coding DNA: TGTGCCAGCAGTTACCGAGTGTCCTACAATGAGCAGTTCTTC. It specifies CASSYRVSYNEQFF.

The rearrangement joins TRBV7-2 to TRBJ2-1; possible D gene TRBD2, 6 bases. This CDR3 region has 17 residues. V was trimmed by 2 bases and J by 5 bases, leaving 19 bases between them. Germline V gives CDR1 SGHTA, CDR2 FQGNSA. This CDR3 is CASSLKSQVADHNEQFF. Here the CDR3 DNA reads TGTGCCAGCAGCTTAAAATCTCAAGTAGCGGATCACAATGAGCAGTTCTTC.

This chain connects TRBV5-4 to TRBJ2-1; possible D gene TRBD2, 6 bases. V was cut by 2 bases and J by 2 bases, with 11 bases left in between. Germline V gene lookup returns CDR1 SGHNT and CDR2 YYREEE (reference sequence). The CDR3 sequence is 15 residues long. CDR3 protein: CASSLSRGTYNEQFF. The CDR3 nucleotides read TGTGCCAGCAGCTTATCGCGGGGTACCTACAATGAGCAGTTCTTC.

This rearrangement joins TRBV30 to TRBJ2-2, with 8 bases that match TRBD1. Germline V lookup: CDR1 GTSNPN, CDR2 SVGIG (reference sequence). The CDR3 consists of 15 residues. Trimming at V came to 4 bases and at J to 6 bases, leaving 10 bases not matched to a gene. CDR3 DNA: TGTGCCTGGACGCTTGGACAGGGCACTGCCGGGGAGCTGTTTTTT. Its protein is CAWTLGQGTAGELFF. The full variable domain, in which reference TRBV30 and TRBJ2-2 provide the parts outside the CDR3, is SQTIHQWPATLVQPVGSPLSLECTVEGTSNPNLYWYRQAAGRGLQLLFYSVGIGQISSEVPQNLSASRPQDRQFILSSKKLLLSDSGFYLCAWTLGQGTAGELFFGEGSRLTVL.

V and J are TRBV7-9 and TRBJ2-7; 8 nucleotides match TRBD1. V lost 8 bases to trimming and J lost 6 bases; unmatched junction nucleotides: 12. Germline CDR1 SEHNR, CDR2 FQNEAQ (reference sequence). CDR3 length: 14 residues. The CDR3 bases are TGTGCCAGCGTACTGGACAGGGCCATCGGCGAGCAGTACTTC. It codes for CASVLDRAIGEQYF.

J is TRBJ2-2 and V is TRBV30, with D uncertain. The CDR3 spans 11 residues. Germline values: CDR1 GTSNPN, CDR2 SVGIG (reference sequence). The V and J ends lost 7 bases and 0 bases respectively, with 3 bases between them. CDR3 loop: CASSNTGELFF. Written as DNA, the CDR3 is TGTGCCTCTTCGAACACCGGGGAGCTGTTTTTT.

The chain links TRBV5-1 to TRBJ1-3; D remains ambiguous. Trimming stripped 0 bases from V and 0 bases from J, with 16 bases between. Per germline, CDR1 SGHRS and CDR2 YFSETQ. The CDR3 is made up of 18 amino acids. CDR3 protein: CASSLGGDFMASGNTIYF. The CDR3 DNA follows: TGCGCCAGCAGCTTGGGTGGAGATTTTATGGCCTCTGGAAACACCATATATTTT. The complete variable domain, with remaining parts taken from reference TRBV5-1 and TRBJ1-3, reads KAGVTQTPRYLIKTRGQQVTLSCSPISGHRSVSWYQQTPGQGLQFLFEYFSETQRNKGNFPGRFSGRQFSNSRSEMNVSTLELGDSALYLCASSLGGDFMASGNTIYFGEGSWLTVV.